The T cell receptor beta chain under discussion was sequenced for a study of cytomegalovirus exposure and HLA in healthy donors. The PCR used 60 Vbeta and 13 Jbeta primers. Produced via immunoSEQ multiplex PCR; TCRdb's table is partial and in-frame only. This table has 95,000 to 150,000 clones, around 65% appearing once. The source is a man aged 18 to 30 in good health and CMV-seronegative. The material sequenced was PBMCs.

CDR3 region: CASRLLGQSSYNEQFF. For the CDR3, the DNA is TGTGCCAGCAGACTTTTAGGACAGAGCTCCTACAATGAGCAGTTCTTC. The V call is TRBV7-8, the J call TRBJ2-1; perhaps TRBD1 as D (6 bases). The CDR3 sequence is 16 residues long. Germline V gives CDR1 SGHVS, CDR2 FQNEAQ. Trimming removed 6 bases at V and 0 bases at J, with 15 bases between.